The 31 T cell receptor beta chains in this list originate from one sample, sequenced in a study of cytomegalovirus exposure and HLA in healthy donors. Assay: immunoSEQ multiplex PCR; the TCRdb copy retains only in-frame clones and omits some. Of tens of thousands of clones listed, around 95% are singletons. The source material was PBMCs. These receptors all stem from a woman in her late teens or twenties in good health and CMV-seropositive.

The gene calls are TRBV6-4 and TRBJ1-6; perhaps TRBD1 as D (5 bases). Germline loops: CDR1 MRHNA, CDR2 SNTAGT. The CDR3 is 13 residues long. Trimming shortened V by 6 bases and J by 7 bases, and 10 bases separated the two germline ends. The chain's CDR3 is CASSPGGNSPLHF. DNA for the CDR3: TGTGCCAGCAGCCCGGGGGGAAATTCACCCCTCCACTTT.

The chain has TRBV9 and TRBJ2-1, with D tentatively TRBD2 (5 bases). The germline V and J ends were trimmed by 3 bases and 2 bases, with 12 bases remaining between them. The CDR3 runs 15 residues. Germline CDR1 is SGDLS and CDR2 is YYNGEE. The CDR3, as DNA: TGTGCCAGCAGCGCATTCAGCGGTACCTACAATGAGCAGTTCTTC. Protein product: CASSAFSGTYNEQFF.

Here the CDR3 DNA reads TGTGCCAGCAGAGCGGACGGAGGGGAGCAGTACTTC. This translates into CASRADGGEQYF. The chain uses TRBV2 and TRBJ2-7; a possible D gene is TRBD2 (6 bases). Trimming removed 6 bases at V and 7 bases at J, with 13 bases between. The CDR3 loop spans 12 amino acids. CDR1 and CDR2 from the germline V gene are SNHLY and FYNNEI.

The chain has TRBV5-6 and TRBJ2-7; perhaps TRBD1 as D (5 bases). Germline CDR1 reads SGHDT; CDR2 reads YYEEEE. V dropped 0 bases and J dropped 13 bases, with 23 bases sitting between them. This CDR3 region has 15 residues. The CDR3 loop is CASSLVGAVQQVQYF. The DNA for the CDR3 is TGTGCCAGCAGCTTGGTAGGGGCGGTCCAACAGGTTCAATACTTC.

The sample holds one count of this clone. The V and J genes are TRBV13 and TRBJ1-5; TRBD1 might be the D (5 bases). Trimming left V 0 bases short and J 5 bases short, with 11 bases between. This CDR3 spans 15 amino acids. Germline assignment: CDR1 PRHDT and CDR2 FYEKMQ (reference sequence). CDR3 sequence: CASSLGQGSDQPQHF. CDR3 DNA: TGTGCCAGCAGCTTAGGTCAGGGAAGCGATCAGCCCCAGCATTTT.

The rearrangement links TRBV6-5 to TRBJ1-1; D possibly corresponds to TRBD1 (5 bases). The CDR3 is 13 residues long. V dropped 6 bases and J dropped 2 bases, with 10 bases sitting between them. The germline V gene encodes CDR1 MNHEY and CDR2 SVGAGI. The CDR3 is CASSIGGNTEAFF. In DNA, the CDR3 is TGTGCCAGCAGCATCGGGGGAAACACTGAAGCTTTCTTT.

CDR3 loop: CASSSTGGTSDPNQPQHF. The CDR3 DNA sequence: TGTGCCAGCAGCTCGACAGGGGGTACCTCGGATCCCAATCAGCCCCAGCATTTT. The gene calls are TRBV7-9 and TRBJ1-5; 9 bases map to TRBD1. V was pared by 4 bases and J by 3 bases, with 13 bases of the junction left unmatched. Germline V lookup: CDR1 SEHNR, CDR2 FQNEAQ (reference sequence). The CDR3 contains 18 residues. Together with reference TRBV7-9 and TRBJ1-5, the CDR3 gives the full variable domain: DTGVSQNPRHKITKRGQNVTFRCDPISEHNRLYWYRQTLGQGPEFLTYFQNEAQLEKSRLLSDRFSAERPKGSFSTLEIQRTEQGDSAMYLCASSSTGGTSDPNQPQHFGDGTRLSIL.

The chain couples TRBV28 to TRBJ2-2; D possibly corresponds to TRBD2 (6 bases). The length of the CDR3 is 16 residues. V was shortened by 4 bases and J by 0 bases, with 12 bases between the two germline ends. Germline V CDR1 and CDR2: MDHEN, SYDVKM. The CDR3 loop is CASSSPGGSNTGELFF. The CDR3 nucleotides read TGTGCCAGCAGTTCCCCCGGGGGTTCGAACACCGGGGAGCTGTTTTTT.

The gene calls are TRBV4-2 and TRBJ1-6, with TRBD1 as a possible D gene (5 bases). Deletions cut 0 bases from V and 7 bases from J, with 13 bases between. This CDR3 contains 16 residues. CDR1 is LGHNA, CDR2 YNFKEQ, per germline. The CDR3 region has the DNA TGTGCCAGCAGCCAAGAGCACCGACAGCAGAATTCACCCCTCCACTTT. Protein sequence: CASSQEHRQQNSPLHF.

V usage is TRBV27 and J usage is TRBJ2-1, with TRBD2 matching 7 bases. Germline assignment: CDR1 MNHEY and CDR2 SMNVEV (reference sequence). The trim removed 3 bases at V and 9 bases at J, leaving 2 bases unmatched. This CDR3 spans 12 amino acids. In nucleotides, the CDR3 is TGTGCCAGCAGTTTTACGGGAGGTGAGCAGTTCTTC. Amino acid sequence: CASSFTGGEQFF.

The rearrangement joins TRBV4-1 to TRBJ2-2, with D unresolved. The CDR3 loop spans 15 amino acids. Trimming left V 1 base short and J 4 bases short, with 10 bases between. CDR1 is MGHRA, CDR2 YSYEKL, per germline. In nucleotides, the CDR3 is TGCGCCAGCAGCCAAGCCGTCGGAGCCACCGGGGAGCTGTTTTTT. Its translation: CASSQAVGATGELFF.

Only one count was recorded for this clone. The chain has TRBV5-1 and TRBJ2-1, with D maybe TRBD2 (5 bases). CDR3 length: 15 amino acids. The V gene's germline CDR1 is SGHRS and CDR2 YFSETQ. Trimming stripped 0 bases from V and 4 bases from J, with 11 bases between. CDR3 sequence: CASSLGSGSYNEQFF. The CDR3 DNA follows: TGCGCCAGCAGCTTGGGCAGCGGAAGTTACAATGAGCAGTTCTTC. Variable domain in full (rest from reference TRBV5-1 and TRBJ2-1): KAGVTQTPRYLIKTRGQQVTLSCSPISGHRSVSWYQQTPGQGLQFLFEYFSETQRNKGNFPGRFSGRQFSNSRSEMNVSTLELGDSALYLCASSLGSGSYNEQFFGPGTRLTVL.

The chain is built from TRBV11-2 and TRBJ2-3, with 9 bases matching TRBD2. The ends lost 0 bases at V and 2 bases at J; junction bases unmatched: 6. This CDR3 has 17 residues. Germline CDR1 SGHAT, CDR2 FQNNGV. CDR3 protein: CASSLDAAGGPTDTQYF. As DNA, the CDR3 is TGTGCCAGCAGCTTAGACGCGGCGGGGGGGCCCACAGATACGCAGTATTTT.

J is TRBJ2-2 and V is TRBV4-2; 7 bases are a match to TRBD2. J lost 4 bases, V lost 0 bases, and 5 bases had no gene match. Germline V gene sequence: CDR1 LGHNA, CDR2 YNFKEQ. The CDR3 is 16 residues long. The CDR3 coding sequence is TGTGCCAGCAGCCAAGATTGGAGCGGGGCCACCGGGGAGCTGTTTTTT. This codes for CASSQDWSGATGELFF.

As DNA, the CDR3 is TGTGCCAGCAGTGCAGGGGATCGGCAGCCCCAGCATTTT. It codes for CASSAGDRQPQHF. This chain joins TRBV6-1 and TRBJ1-5; D perhaps matches TRBD1 (6 bases). V was trimmed by 4 bases and J by 7 bases, leaving 11 bases between them. CDR1 is MNHNS, CDR2 SASEGT, per germline. The CDR3 spans 13 residues.

The gene calls are TRBV29-1 and TRBJ2-2; 7 nucleotides agree with TRBD2. The germline V gene encodes CDR1 SQVTM and CDR2 ANQGSEA. This CDR3 contains 16 residues. J gave up 1 base and V 6 bases, and 11 bases lay outside the gene matches. The CDR3 DNA follows: TGCAGCGTCCGGCCTTCTAGCGGTAGGAACACCGGGGAGCTGTTTTTT. The encoded protein is CSVRPSSGRNTGELFF.

This clone was counted between two and nine times. V gene TRBV5-1 combines with J gene TRBJ2-7, with D possibly matching TRBD1 (5 bases). V was shortened by 4 bases and J by 2 bases, with 13 bases between the two germline ends. Germline CDR1 SGHRS, CDR2 YFSETQ. The CDR3 length is 14 residues. The CDR3 DNA sequence: TGCGCCAGCAGCGCTTACCAGGGTCCCTACGAGCAGTACTTC. Residues: CASSAYQGPYEQYF.

The V gene is TRBV6-6, the J gene TRBJ1-2; D may be TRBD1 (6 bases). CDR3 length equals 13 residues. V shed 7 bases and J shed 4 bases, with 13 bases lying between them. In germline, CDR1 is MNHNY, CDR2 SVGAGI (reference sequence). The CDR3 coding sequence is TGTGCCAGCACCTTACAGGGTACCTATGGCTACACCTTC. It is translated as CASTLQGTYGYTF.

The genes are TRBV5-6 and TRBJ2-1, with 8 bases aligning to TRBD1. Germline CDR1 and CDR2: SGHDT and YYEEEE. The V segment lost 0 bases and the J segment 3 bases; nucleotides outside the gene matches: 8. The CDR3 has 17 residues. The CDR3 DNA sequence: TGTGCCAGCAGCTTGGGTGACAGGGGATCCTTCTACAATGAGCAGTTCTTC. Translated: CASSLGDRGSFYNEQFF.

The chain links TRBV11-3 to TRBJ2-1; D gene uncertain. CDR3 size: 14 residues. Between the trimmed V and J ends, which lost 0 bases and 4 bases, there was a span of 7 bases. The V gene's germline CDR1 is SGHNT and CDR2 YENEEA. The CDR3 sequence: CASSLDLAYNEQFF. CDR3 DNA sequence: TGTGCCAGCAGCTTAGATTTGGCTTACAATGAGCAGTTCTTC.

This clone was seen a single time. The rearrangement joins TRBV6-1 to TRBJ1-2; D unresolved. Trimming took off 7 bases at V and 7 bases at J, with 16 bases between the two ends. Per the germline V gene, CDR1 is MNHNS and CDR2 is SASEGT. The length of the CDR3 is 13 residues. The CDR3 DNA follows: TGTGCCAGCATCCAAACTAACGGATTTGGCTACACCTTC. It is translated as CASIQTNGFGYTF.

This chain links TRBV7-2 with TRBJ2-5; possible D gene TRBD2, 6 bases. The CDR3 spans 15 residues. CDR1 is SGHTA and CDR2 is FQGNSA in the germline V gene. The germline V and J ends were trimmed by 3 bases and 4 bases, with 15 bases remaining between them. The CDR3: CASSFSSGVSETQYF. The CDR3 DNA follows: TGTGCCAGCAGCTTCTCCTCGGGGGTTTCAGAGACCCAGTACTTC.

V is TRBV7-9 and J is TRBJ1-1; D might be TRBD1 (6 bases). Trimming stripped 5 bases from V and 6 bases from J, with 22 bases between. Germline-derived CDR1 and CDR2 are SEHNR and FQNEAQ (reference sequence). The CDR3 loop spans 16 amino acids. The CDR3 loop is CASSPPGGQGVAEAFF. In DNA form, the CDR3 reads TGTGCCAGCAGCCCCCCCGGGGGGCAGGGTGTGGCTGAAGCTTTCTTT.

The rearrangement links TRBV10-3 to TRBJ1-2; the D gene is possibly TRBD1 (6 bases). Trimming took off 0 bases at V and 5 bases at J, with 13 bases between the two ends. Per germline, CDR1 ENHRY and CDR2 SYGVKD. There are 15 residues in the CDR3. The CDR3 DNA is TGTGCCATCAGTGAGTCGGGGACAAGACGGTATGGCTACACCTTC. As protein: CAISESGTRRYGYTF.

The chain joins TRBV30 to TRBJ1-1; D possibly corresponds to TRBD1 (6 bases). The V end was cut by 3 bases, the J end by 0 bases, with 11 bases between. Looked up from germline, CDR1 is GTSNPN and CDR2 is SVGIG (reference sequence). This CDR3 contains 14 residues. DNA of the CDR3: TGTGCCTGGAGCAGGGGACACCTGAACACTGAAGCTTTCTTT. Protein product: CAWSRGHLNTEAFF.

This clone was recorded once. The V gene is TRBV29-1, the J gene TRBJ1-1; maybe TRBD1 (6 bases). The CDR3 has 13 residues. V shed 3 bases and J shed 1 base, with 9 bases lying between them. Germline V gene sequence: CDR1 SQVTM, CDR2 ANQGSEA. DNA for the CDR3: TGCAGCGTTGAGAGGACAGCGAACACTGAAGCTTTCTTT. This encodes CSVERTANTEAFF.

This chain joins TRBV7-9 and TRBJ1-1; weak D call: TRBD1 (6 bases). Deletions cut 5 bases from V and 1 base from J, with 11 bases between. The CDR3 extends over 14 amino acids. Germline values: CDR1 SEHNR, CDR2 FQNEAQ (reference sequence). The chain's CDR3 is CASSRRTENTEAFF. CDR3 sequence (DNA): TGTGCCAGCAGCCGACGGACAGAGAACACTGAAGCTTTCTTT.

The chain carries TRBV2 and TRBJ1-5; D not resolved. Germline CDR1 SNHLY, CDR2 FYNNEI. Trimming left V 6 bases short and J 10 bases short, with 19 bases between. The CDR3 sequence is 14 residues long. CDR3 residues: CASSKGATISPQHF. In DNA, the CDR3 is TGTGCCAGCAGCAAGGGAGCTACAATCAGTCCCCAGCATTTT.

This clone was recorded only once. The chain is built from TRBV27 and TRBJ1-5, with 8 bases fitting TRBD1. CDR1 MNHEY and CDR2 SMNVEV come from the germline V gene (reference sequence). The length of the CDR3 is 17 residues. V dropped 6 bases and J dropped 5; count of bases not matched to a gene: 15. CDR3 in amino acids: CASRHYTGQGDDQPQHF. The CDR3 DNA follows: TGTGCCAGCAGGCATTATACCGGACAGGGCGATGATCAGCCCCAGCATTTT.

This chain joins TRBV19 and TRBJ1-2; 9 bases fit TRBD1. Germline-derived CDR1 and CDR2 are LNHDA and SQIVND (reference sequence). The CDR3 spans 16 residues. V trimming: 5 bases; J trimming: 4 bases; junction bases outside the gene matches: 11. CDR3 nucleotide sequence: TGTGCCAGTAGTGGCCCTAACTCGGGACAGGGCTATGGCTACACCTTC. Translation: CASSGPNSGQGYGYTF.

V is TRBV29-1 and J is TRBJ2-3; 7 bases agree with TRBD1. The CDR3 contains 14 residues. J gave up 0 bases and V 5 bases, and 5 bases lay outside the gene matches. Germline V lookup: CDR1 SQVTM, CDR2 ANQGSEA. CDR3 residues: CSVKKQGSTDTQYF. DNA of the CDR3: TGCAGCGTTAAAAAACAGGGGAGCACAGATACGCAGTATTTT.